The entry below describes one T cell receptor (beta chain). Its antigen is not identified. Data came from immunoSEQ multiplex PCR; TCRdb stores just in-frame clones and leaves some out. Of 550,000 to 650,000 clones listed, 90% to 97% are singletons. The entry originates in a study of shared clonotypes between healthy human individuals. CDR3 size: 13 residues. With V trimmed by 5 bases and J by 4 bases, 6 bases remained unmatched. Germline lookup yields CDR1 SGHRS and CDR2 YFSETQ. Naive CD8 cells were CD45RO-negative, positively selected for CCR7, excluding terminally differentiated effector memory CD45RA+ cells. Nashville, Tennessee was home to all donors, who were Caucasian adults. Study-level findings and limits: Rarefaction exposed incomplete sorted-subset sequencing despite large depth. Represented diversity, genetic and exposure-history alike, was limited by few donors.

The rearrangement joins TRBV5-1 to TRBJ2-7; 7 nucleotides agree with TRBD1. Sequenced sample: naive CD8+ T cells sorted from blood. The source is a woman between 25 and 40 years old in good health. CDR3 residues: CASSPGQKYEQYF. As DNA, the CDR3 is TGCGCCAGCAGTCCGGGACAGAAATACGAGCAGTACTTC.